These T cell receptor beta chains were read from a single sample in a study of neurological immune-mediated disorders. TCRdb reprocessed the 5' RACE reads via MiXCR and lists one record per CDR3 protein. Of some 38,000 distinct CDR3 sequences listed, roughly 11% are singletons. Sequencing was performed on PBMCs. Every receptor here comes from a man aged 55 to 70 with HTLV-1-associated myelopathy (HAM/TSP). Both conserved end residues are part of each CDR3. Each record gives: J gene, clone size, CDR3 length, D gene, V gene, CDR3 protein, CDR3 DNA. The D gene is left open where the match is weak. A row's size may be missing; if present it is once, few, many or a size class.

J gene: TRBJ1-1
clone size: many
CDR3 length: 17
D gene: .
V gene: TRBV14
CDR3 protein: CASSQEWNWAMNTEAFF
CDR3 DNA: TGTGCCAGCAGCCAAGAGTGGAACTGGGCCATGAACACTGAAGCTTTCTTT

J gene: TRBJ2-7
clone size: .
CDR3 length: 16
D gene: TRBD2
V gene: TRBV10-3
CDR3 protein: CAITESSSGRWYEQYF
CDR3 DNA: TGTGCCATCACTGAGTCGAGTAGCGGGAGGTGGTACGAGCAGTACTTC

J gene: TRBJ2-1
clone size: few
CDR3 length: 15
D gene: TRBD2
V gene: TRBV20-1
CDR3 protein: CSAPSVLAGAVEQFF
CDR3 DNA: TGCAGTGCCCCTTCAGTACTAGCGGGAGCTGTTGAGCAGTTCTTC

J gene: TRBJ1-2
clone size: many
CDR3 length: 13
D gene: TRBD1
V gene: TRBV30
CDR3 protein: CAWSRDRPYGYTF
CDR3 DNA: TGTGCCTGGAGTCGGGACAGGCCCTATGGCTACACCTTC

J gene: TRBJ2-6
clone size: many
CDR3 length: 15
D gene: .
V gene: TRBV20-1
CDR3 protein: CSAVPGEAGANVLTF
CDR3 DNA: TGCAGTGCTGTGCCAGGGGAAGCTGGGGCCAACGTCCTGACTTTC

J gene: TRBJ2-1
clone size: .
CDR3 length: 14
D gene: .
V gene: TRBV5-6
CDR3 protein: CASSFGGVKNEQFF
CDR3 DNA: TGTGCCAGCAGCTTCGGGGGCGTTAAAAATGAGCAGTTCTTC

J gene: TRBJ2-6
clone size: many
CDR3 length: 14
D gene: .
V gene: TRBV2
CDR3 protein: CASYLLSGANVLTF
CDR3 DNA: TGTGCCAGCTACCTACTTTCTGGGGCCAACGTCCTGACTTTC

J gene: TRBJ2-3
clone size: many
CDR3 length: 15
D gene: .
V gene: TRBV9
CDR3 protein: CASSVEPQRTDTQYF
CDR3 DNA: TGTGCCAGCAGCGTAGAACCCCAGAGGACAGATACGCAGTATTTT

J gene: TRBJ2-4
clone size: many
CDR3 length: 13
D gene: .
V gene: TRBV7-9
CDR3 protein: CASSLFGDSIQYF
CDR3 DNA: TGTGCCAGCAGCTTATTCGGGGATAGCATTCAGTACTTC

J gene: TRBJ2-5
clone size: many
CDR3 length: 13
D gene: .
V gene: TRBV7-9
CDR3 protein: CASSLDAGETQYF
CDR3 DNA: TGTGCCAGCAGCTTAGACGCAGGAGAGACCCAGTACTTC

J gene: TRBJ1-5
clone size: many
CDR3 length: 14
D gene: .
V gene: TRBV10-2
CDR3 protein: CASRDATSNQPQHF
CDR3 DNA: TGCGCCAGCCGGGACGCAACTAGCAATCAGCCCCAGCATTTT

J gene: TRBJ2-3
clone size: many
CDR3 length: 14
D gene: TRBD2
V gene: TRBV5-1
CDR3 protein: CASSLDGRPDTQYF
CDR3 DNA: TGCGCCAGCAGCTTGGACGGGAGGCCAGATACGCAGTATTTT

J gene: TRBJ2-2
clone size: many
CDR3 length: 15
D gene: .
V gene: TRBV14
CDR3 protein: CASTPQGPLAGELFF
CDR3 DNA: TGTGCCAGCACTCCCCAGGGGCCCCTAGCCGGGGAGCTGTTTTTT

J gene: TRBJ2-2
clone size: many
CDR3 length: 13
D gene: .
V gene: TRBV5-1
CDR3 protein: CASSFPNTGELFF
CDR3 DNA: TGCGCCAGCAGCTTTCCCAACACCGGGGAGCTGTTTTTT

J gene: TRBJ2-1
clone size: many
CDR3 length: 14
D gene: TRBD2
V gene: TRBV5-1
CDR3 protein: CASRGGLASDEQFF
CDR3 DNA: TGCGCCAGCAGGGGGGGACTAGCTAGTGATGAGCAGTTCTTC

J gene: TRBJ1-5
clone size: many
CDR3 length: 13
D gene: .
V gene: TRBV28
CDR3 protein: CASTQVGNQPQHF
CDR3 DNA: TGTGCCAGCACCCAGGTGGGCAATCAGCCCCAGCATTTT